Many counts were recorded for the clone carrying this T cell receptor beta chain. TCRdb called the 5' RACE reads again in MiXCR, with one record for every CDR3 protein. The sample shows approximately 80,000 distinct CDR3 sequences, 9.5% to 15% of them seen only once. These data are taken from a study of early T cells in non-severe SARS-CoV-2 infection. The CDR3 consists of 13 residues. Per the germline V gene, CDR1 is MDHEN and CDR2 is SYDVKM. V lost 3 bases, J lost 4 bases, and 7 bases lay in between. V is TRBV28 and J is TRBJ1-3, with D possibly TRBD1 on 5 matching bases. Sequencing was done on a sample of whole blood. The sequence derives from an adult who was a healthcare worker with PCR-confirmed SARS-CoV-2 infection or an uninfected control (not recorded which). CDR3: CASSLDKGNTIYF. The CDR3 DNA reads TGTGCCAGCAGTTTGGACAAAGGAAACACCATATATTTT.